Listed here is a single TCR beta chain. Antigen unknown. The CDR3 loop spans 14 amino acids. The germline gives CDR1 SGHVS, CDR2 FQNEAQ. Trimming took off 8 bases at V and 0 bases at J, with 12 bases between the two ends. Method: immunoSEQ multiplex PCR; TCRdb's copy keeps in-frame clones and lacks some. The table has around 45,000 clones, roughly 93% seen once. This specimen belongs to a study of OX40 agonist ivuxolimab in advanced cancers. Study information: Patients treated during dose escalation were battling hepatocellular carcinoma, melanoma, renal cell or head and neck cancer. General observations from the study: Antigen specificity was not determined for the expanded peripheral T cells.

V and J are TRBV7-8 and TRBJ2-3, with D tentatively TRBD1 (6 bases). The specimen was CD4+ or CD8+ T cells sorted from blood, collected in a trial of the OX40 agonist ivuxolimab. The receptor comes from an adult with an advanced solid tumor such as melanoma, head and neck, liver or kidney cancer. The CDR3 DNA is TGTGCCAGCCTCACAGGGTTGAGCACAGATACGCAGTATTTT. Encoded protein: CASLTGLSTDTQYF.